The rows below give T cell receptor beta chains drawn from one sample of a study of control samples from healthy donors and cancer patients. The assay was immunoSEQ multiplex PCR, and TCRdb's table has in-frame clones only and misses some. The repertoire holds over 30,000 clones, with 86% as singletons. The sample taken for sequencing was PBMCs. The receptors originated from a woman in her 40s with lung cancer. The CDR3 runs from the conserved cysteine through the conserved F or W.

V gene	J gene	CDR3 protein
TRBV24-1	TRBJ1-2	CATSDFETAYGYTF
TRBV27	TRBJ1-1	CASSYRMATEAFF
TRBV3-1/TRBV3-2	TRBJ1-6	CASSQKGPGSNSPLHF
TRBV9	TRBJ1-4	CASSVNSVGGGLFF
TRBV6-5	TRBJ1-4	CASSSREGVINEKLFF
TRBV6-5	TRBJ1-1	CASSWGRMNTEAFF
TRBV19	TRBJ2-5	CASSTPWGQRQETQYF
TRBV19	TRBJ2-5	CASRLSGGAMETQYF
TRBV7-2	TRBJ1-5	CASSSTGGKSNQPQHF
TRBV4-2	TRBJ1-1	CASSQDWSKGAFF
TRBV7-9	TRBJ2-2	CASSYGDRGNTGELFF
TRBV7-9	TRBJ1-2	CASSLGTGDGYTF
TRBV7-2	TRBJ1-1	CASSLVSGPAFF
TRBV11-2	TRBJ2-7	CASSLAGPDEQYF
TRBV28	TRBJ1-5	CASSFWGSRNQPQHF
TRBV19	TRBJ2-2	CASQRSLQNTGELFF
TRBV19	TRBJ1-1	CASSIEANTEAFF
TRBV12-1	TRBJ2-1	CASSSLRGHSYNEQFF
TRBV27	TRBJ2-2	CASSLSDRGWNTGELFF
TRBV28	TRBJ2-7	CASSFFGQGSWEQYF
TRBV6-5	TRBJ1-1	CASSKSGTGNTEAFF
TRBV7-2	TRBJ2-7	CASSLASSLDNEQYF
TRBV12-3/TRBV12-4	TRBJ1-3	CASWGGSGNTIYF
TRBV3-1/TRBV3-2	TRBJ2-3	CASSQASGGTDTQYF
TRBV4-3	TRBJ2-7	CASSQELTRGNDEQYF
TRBV6-2/TRBV6-3	TRBJ2-5	CASSYFKETQYF
TRBV6-4	TRBJ2-1	CASSDLVPGPGQFF
TRBV7-2	TRBJ1-5	CASSSNNQPQHF
TRBV3-1/TRBV3-2	TRBJ2-3	CASSRATGASTDTQYF
TRBV18	TRBJ1-2	CASSPPKKGTGVSIGYTF
TRBV19	TRBJ2-2	CASSIRAQGTGELFF
TRBV25-1	TRBJ2-5	CASTDSQETQYF
TRBV11-2	TRBJ1-2	CASSLVGGPLGYTF
TRBV5-6	TRBJ2-5	CASSLQETQYF
TRBV18	TRBJ2-3	CASLGELAGSTDTQYF
TRBV13	TRBJ1-1	CASSPMGVSYTEAFF
TRBV7-8	TRBJ1-5	CASSHRESDQPQHF
TRBV29-1	TRBJ1-2	CSVEEARRVYGYTF
TRBV3-1/TRBV3-2	TRBJ1-1	CASSQEYTEAFF
TRBV21-1	TRBJ1-5	CASSKGAPAGRKGQPQHF
TRBV7-9	TRBJ2-2	CASSPVVTNTGELFF
TRBV18	TRBJ1-2	CASSPTRTGSTNYGYTF